This T cell receptor beta chain was recorded in a study of CD8+ T cells in alopecia areata. Study-wide results and caveats: The study found that many expanded lesional clones persisted in scalp and blood during tofacitinib. For patients receiving tofacitinib, scalp clonality and expanded CD8+ clones among the top 100 significantly decreased.

In regard to this clone: The antigen is not known.

CDR1 is GTSNPN, CDR2 SVGIG, per germline (reference sequence). J lost 5 bases, V lost 5 bases, and 13 bases had no gene match. CDR3 length: 15 residues. Treatment given: oral pan-JAK inhibitor, 5-10 mg twice daily. Extraction of RNA preceded its reverse transcription into cDNA, which served as the sequencing template. Clones were read by immunoSEQ multiplex PCR, and TCRdb kept only the in-frame ones, dropping some. The sample comprises 110,000 to 150,000 clones, 45% to 60% of which are singletons, and approximately 15% rests with the top ten. The origin of this receptor is a human donor with alopecia areata. This chain connects TRBV30 to TRBJ1-2; 8 bases fit TRBD1. The sequencing here drew on CD8+ T cells sorted from blood, taken at week 4, from a patient treated with tofacitinib. CDR3 nucleotide sequence: TGTGCCTGGGGTGCCCGGGGACAGGAGATTTATGGCTACACCTTC. Protein product: CAWGARGQEIYGYTF.